This T cell receptor (beta chain) came from a study of cytomegalovirus exposure and HLA in healthy donors. Overall study results and limits: The study labeled approximately 150 TCR beta chains cytomegalovirus-associated. Excluded were some V segments that proved indistinguishable, including TRBV6-2 and TRBV6-3. A later analysis found TCR association rates differed by HLA locus, highest for DRB1 and lowest for HLA-C.

Researchers ran the PCR with 60 Vbeta and 13 Jbeta primers. Profiled with immunoSEQ multiplex PCR; TCRdb holds only in-frame clones, not every one. The sample has approximately 190,000 clones; roughly 80% are singletons. This clone has just a few counts. The antigen is unknown. Other DNA sequences from this sample encode an identical CDR3 as well. When sampled, the donors appeared nominally healthy, though they likely had unrecorded immune exposures. The V gene end was trimmed by 5 bases and the J gene end by 1 base; junction bases not matched to a gene: 3. Per germline, CDR1 MNHEY and CDR2 SVGAGI. This CDR3 region has 14 residues.

This receptor was identified in a man in his forties in good health and CMV-seropositive. Input material: PBMCs. The chain uses TRBV6-5 and TRBJ2-7; 9 nucleotides agree with TRBD1. In DNA form, the CDR3 reads TGTGCCAGCAGTAGACAGGGGGGATCCTACGAGCAGTACTTC. Protein product: CASSRQGGSYEQYF.